Sequencing of this T cell receptor (beta chain) was carried out in a study of blood T cell repertoires in COVID-19. Whole-study context: COVID-19 samples collected from the United States, Italy and Spain covered acute and convalescent phases.

The CDR3 loop spans 14 amino acids. Germline CDR1 is SEHNR and CDR2 is FQNEAQ (reference sequence). V lost 2 bases and J lost 6, with 13 bases in between. In the study's own analysis: Amplified reference gene primers provided the basis for estimating nucleated cell counts. The assay was immunoSEQ multiplex PCR, and TCRdb's table has in-frame clones only and misses some. V, J and clone size are taken as reported in that table, and D and trimming were inferred from the DNA itself. Here the sample spans roughly 150,000 clones, around 80% being singletons. Material: peripheral blood. The receptor's source is a woman aged 45-65 years with acute or convalescent COVID-19. The rearrangement uses TRBV7-9 and TRBJ1-2; D may be TRBD1 (6 bases). CDR3 in DNA: TGTGCCAGCAGCTTATGGGACATGTCTGATGGCTACACCTTC. It translates to CASSLWDMSDGYTF.